This T cell receptor (beta chain) was recorded in a study of T cells in narcolepsy. Study at large: Enrolled donors included narcolepsy type 1 or type 2 patients and healthy controls.

The table came from immunoSEQ multiplex PCR; TCRdb's copy has only in-frame clones and leaves some out. The sample shows around 30,000 clones, over 80% of them seen only once. This clone appeared once. Germline is not matched at one junction end, which may reflect a read error. This CDR3 contains 14 residues. Germline CDR1 is SGHTA and CDR2 is FQGNSA. The chain uses TRBV7-2 and TRBJ2-3; D may be TRBD1 (5 bases). What was sequenced was CD45RA- memory CD4+ T cells from PBMCs. This clonotype was sampled from a human donor with narcolepsy. CDR3 residues: CASGLDRGRDTQYF. Written as DNA, the CDR3 is TGTGCCAGCGGCTTAGATAGGGGAAGAGATACGCAGTATTTT.